This T cell receptor beta chain was documented in a study of identical twins' blood T cells. On the study more broadly: Roughly 50 million reads covered six alpha-chain and six beta-chain libraries. General observations from the study: Abundant TCRbeta CDR3s overlapped more between twins than with unrelated donors.

About this clonotype: The antigen remains undetermined. Given a much more abundant clone one base away, this may be a read error.

The V end was cut by 4 bases, the J end by 5 bases, with 6 bases between. This CDR3 has 11 residues. Germline V gene data show CDR1 as SQVTM and CDR2 as ANQGSEA. A previously described protocol, modified, built RNA-based TCR cDNA libraries. Each CDR3 protein is one row after TCRdb ran MiXCR on the 5' RACE reads. Of fewer than 450,000 distinct CDR3 sequences in the sample, 25% to 35% are singletons; the top ten hold 5.5% to 7%. Three pairs of healthy female monozygous twins were the donors. The chain recombines TRBV29-1 with TRBJ1-3; no clear D gene. Sequenced: PBMCs. This receptor was taken from a woman aged 18-55 years in good health. CDR3 coding DNA: TGCAGCGTTGTAAGGAGAAACACCATATATTTT. Its translation is CSVVRRNTIYF.